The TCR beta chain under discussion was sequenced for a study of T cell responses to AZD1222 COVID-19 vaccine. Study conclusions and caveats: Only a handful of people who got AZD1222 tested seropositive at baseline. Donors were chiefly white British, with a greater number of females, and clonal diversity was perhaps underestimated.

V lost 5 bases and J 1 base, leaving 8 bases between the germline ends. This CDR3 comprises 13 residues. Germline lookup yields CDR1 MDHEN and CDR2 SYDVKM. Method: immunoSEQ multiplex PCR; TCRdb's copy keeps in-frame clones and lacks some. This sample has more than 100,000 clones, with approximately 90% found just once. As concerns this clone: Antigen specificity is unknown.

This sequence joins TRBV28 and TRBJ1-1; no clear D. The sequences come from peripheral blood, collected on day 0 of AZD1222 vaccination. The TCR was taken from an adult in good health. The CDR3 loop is CASSATSNTEAFF. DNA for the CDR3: TGTGCCAGCAGTGCAACTTCGAACACTGAAGCTTTCTTT. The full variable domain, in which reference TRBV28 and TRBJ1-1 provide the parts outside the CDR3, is DVKVTQSSRYLVKRTGEKVFLECVQDMDHENMFWYRQDPGLGLRLIYFSYDVKMKEKGDIPEGYSVSREKKERFSLILESASTNQTSMYLCASSATSNTEAFFGQGTRLTVV.